This T cell receptor (beta chain) is drawn from a study of blood T cells in healthy people across ages. As for the study in general: Roughly one uniquely barcoded beta molecule per two T cells was captured. Overall study findings and caveats: Older age went with lower TCR beta diversity per million T cells, in a roughly linear way.

Peripheral blood samples of around 9.8 milliliters were drawn from each donor. The authors ran a second PCR of roughly 6 to 12 cycles using a sample-barcoded 5' primer and a J-beta primer mix. Each cDNA molecule was tagged by a template-switch adaptor with 12 random nucleotides. One entry per CDR3 protein results from TCRdb running MiXCR on the 5' RACE reads. Counted here are about 700,000 distinct CDR3 sequences, 32% occurring once; the ten biggest clones make up about 16%. In the case of this clonotype: Its antigen is currently unknown.

CDR1 is MNHEY, CDR2 SMNVEV, per germline (reference sequence). The CDR3 extends over 14 amino acids. Losses at the gene ends were 7 bases for V and 10 bases for J; bases not matched to a gene: 8. The material sequenced was blood. This TCR was recovered from a woman of 80 years or more in good health. This rearrangement joins TRBV27 to TRBJ1-6, with TRBD1 identical over 9 bases. This CDR3 reads CASTPDRGSSPLHF. DNA for the CDR3: TGTGCCAGCACCCCGGACAGGGGTTCCTCACCCCTCCACTTT.